Listed below are T cell receptor beta chains from one sample, sequenced in a study of cytomegalovirus exposure and HLA in healthy donors. This table comes from immunoSEQ multiplex PCR, and its TCRdb copy is limited to in-frame clones, with some not included. Of fewer than 250,000 clones in the sample, approximately 87% were seen once. Sequenced material: PBMCs. These receptors came from a woman under 30 in good health and CMV-seronegative. The CDR3 runs from the conserved cysteine through the conserved F or W. Each record gives: V gene, D gene, clone size, J gene, CDR3 protein, CDR3 DNA. A D gene is named only where the DNA matches it firmly. The size entry is marked missing in some rows and otherwise reads once, few, many or a size class.

V gene: TRBV6-6; D gene: NA; clone size: NA; J gene: TRBJ2-7; CDR3 protein: CASRPTDYSYEQYF; CDR3 DNA: TGTGCCAGCAGACCCACTGATTACTCCTACGAGCAGTACTTC
V gene: TRBV30; D gene: NA; clone size: NA; J gene: TRBJ1-4; CDR3 protein: CAWSVPGSNEKLFF; CDR3 DNA: TGTGCCTGGAGTGTACCAGGGAGTAATGAAAAACTGTTTTTT
V gene: TRBV5-1; D gene: NA; clone size: NA; J gene: TRBJ1-1; CDR3 protein: CASSYNRNEAFF; CDR3 DNA: TGCGCCAGCAGTTATAACAGGAATGAAGCTTTCTTT
V gene: TRBV5-5; D gene: TRBD1; clone size: NA; J gene: TRBJ2-6; CDR3 protein: CASSPGQGVKAGANVLTF; CDR3 DNA: TGTGCCAGCAGCCCCGGACAGGGGGTGAAGGCTGGGGCCAACGTCCTGACTTTC
V gene: TRBV27; D gene: NA; clone size: NA; J gene: TRBJ1-2; CDR3 protein: CASSPVRDSPRGYTF; CDR3 DNA: TGTGCCAGCAGTCCCGTCCGAGACAGCCCTCGCGGCTACACCTTC
V gene: TRBV28; D gene: NA; clone size: NA; J gene: TRBJ2-6; CDR3 protein: CASNLPGANVLTF; CDR3 DNA: TGTGCCAGCAACCTGCCTGGGGCCAACGTCCTGACTTTC
V gene: TRBV14; D gene: TRBD2; clone size: NA; J gene: TRBJ2-3; CDR3 protein: CASSQVSLAGIADTQYF; CDR3 DNA: TGTGCCAGCAGCCAAGTATCCCTAGCGGGAATTGCAGATACGCAGTATTTT
V gene: TRBV30; D gene: TRBD1; clone size: NA; J gene: TRBJ1-2; CDR3 protein: CAWTDRGDYGYTF; CDR3 DNA: TGTGCCTGGACCGACAGGGGAGACTATGGCTACACCTTC
V gene: TRBV7-9; D gene: NA; clone size: few; J gene: TRBJ1-2; CDR3 protein: CASSSTGYDGYTF; CDR3 DNA: TGTGCCAGCAGCTCGACAGGATACGATGGCTACACCTTC
V gene: TRBV5-4; D gene: TRBD2; clone size: NA; J gene: TRBJ2-2; CDR3 protein: CASSSATSGPKGAGELFF; CDR3 DNA: TGTGCCAGCAGCTCGGCGACTAGCGGGCCTAAGGGGGCCGGGGAGCTGTTTTTT
V gene: TRBV2; D gene: NA; clone size: NA; J gene: TRBJ2-5; CDR3 protein: CASRLTIPTGQETQYF; CDR3 DNA: TGTGCCAGCAGACTAACCATCCCGACAGGTCAAGAGACCCAGTACTTC
V gene: TRBV30; D gene: NA; clone size: NA; J gene: TRBJ1-2; CDR3 protein: CAWSTQGTGGYTF; CDR3 DNA: TGTGCCTGGAGTACCCAGGGGACCGGTGGCTACACCTTC
V gene: TRBV2; D gene: NA; clone size: NA; J gene: TRBJ2-1; CDR3 protein: CASSVRTGSNEQFF; CDR3 DNA: TGTGCCAGCAGTGTAAGAACAGGGAGCAATGAGCAGTTCTTC
V gene: TRBV10-1; D gene: NA; clone size: NA; J gene: TRBJ2-7; CDR3 protein: CASSESTADYEQYF; CDR3 DNA: TGCGCCAGCAGTGAGTCGACTGCCGACTACGAGCAGTACTTC
V gene: TRBV2; D gene: TRBD1; clone size: NA; J gene: TRBJ1-5; CDR3 protein: CASSQDRGGQPQHF; CDR3 DNA: TGTGCCAGCAGTCAAGACAGGGGTGGTCAGCCCCAGCATTTT
V gene: TRBV9; D gene: NA; clone size: NA; J gene: TRBJ2-6; CDR3 protein: CASSAPQGTYFSGANVLTF; CDR3 DNA: TGTGCCAGCAGCGCCCCCCAGGGAACGTATTTCTCTGGGGCCAACGTCCTGACTTTC
V gene: TRBV15; D gene: NA; clone size: NA; J gene: TRBJ2-7; CDR3 protein: CATSRDQGSYEQYF; CDR3 DNA: TGTGCCACCAGCAGAGATCAGGGTTCCTACGAGCAGTACTTC
V gene: TRBV20-1; D gene: NA; clone size: NA; J gene: TRBJ2-5; CDR3 protein: CSARPGETQYF; CDR3 DNA: TGCAGTGCTCGGCCTGGGGAGACCCAGTACTTC
V gene: TRBV2; D gene: NA; clone size: NA; J gene: TRBJ2-1; CDR3 protein: CASTPRTGNNEQFF; CDR3 DNA: TGTGCCAGCACCCCTCGCACAGGGAACAATGAGCAGTTCTTC
V gene: TRBV5-1; D gene: NA; clone size: few; J gene: TRBJ1-5; CDR3 protein: CASSLGGDQPQHF; CDR3 DNA: TGCGCCAGCAGCTTGGGAGGGGATCAGCCCCAGCATTTT
V gene: TRBV21-1; D gene: NA; clone size: NA; J gene: TRBJ2-7; CDR3 protein: CASSSNREVSYEQYF; CDR3 DNA: TGTGCCAGCAGCTCGAACAGGGAGGTCTCCTACGAGCAGTACTTC
V gene: TRBV6-5; D gene: NA; clone size: few; J gene: TRBJ2-2; CDR3 protein: CASSYRRANTGELFF; CDR3 DNA: TGTGCCAGCAGTTACCGTCGGGCGAACACCGGGGAGCTGTTTTTT
V gene: TRBV5-4; D gene: TRBD1; clone size: NA; J gene: TRBJ1-5; CDR3 protein: CASSSQGAGDQPQHF; CDR3 DNA: TGTGCCAGCAGCTCGCAGGGGGCGGGCGATCAGCCCCAGCATTTT
V gene: TRBV7-8; D gene: TRBD2; clone size: NA; J gene: TRBJ2-5; CDR3 protein: CASSLERGQETQYF; CDR3 DNA: TGTGCCAGCAGCTTGGAGCGGGGTCAAGAGACCCAGTACTTC
V gene: TRBV27; D gene: NA; clone size: NA; J gene: TRBJ2-1; CDR3 protein: CASAVGVYNEQFF; CDR3 DNA: TGTGCCAGCGCGGTTGGTGTTTACAATGAGCAGTTCTTC
V gene: TRBV25-1; D gene: TRBD1; clone size: NA; J gene: TRBJ1-1; CDR3 protein: CASRATGSNTEAFF; CDR3 DNA: TGTGCCAGCAGGGCGACAGGGTCGAACACTGAAGCTTTCTTT
V gene: TRBV9; D gene: TRBD2; clone size: few; J gene: TRBJ2-2; CDR3 protein: CASSSTRGTSGNTGELFF; CDR3 DNA: TGTGCCAGCAGCTCCACCAGGGGGACTAGCGGTAACACCGGGGAGCTGTTTTTT
V gene: TRBV9; D gene: TRBD2; clone size: NA; J gene: TRBJ2-3; CDR3 protein: CASSVQGSSGGGDTQYF; CDR3 DNA: TGTGCCAGCAGCGTACAGGGCTCTAGCGGGGGAGGGGATACGCAGTATTTT
V gene: TRBV11-2; D gene: TRBD1; clone size: once; J gene: TRBJ2-7; CDR3 protein: CASSGDRGHEQYF; CDR3 DNA: TGTGCCAGCAGCGGTGACAGGGGGCACGAGCAGTACTTC
V gene: TRBV29-1; D gene: TRBD1; clone size: NA; J gene: TRBJ1-1; CDR3 protein: CSVDGTGGRNFF; CDR3 DNA: TGCAGCGTTGACGGGACAGGGGGCAGAAATTTCTTT